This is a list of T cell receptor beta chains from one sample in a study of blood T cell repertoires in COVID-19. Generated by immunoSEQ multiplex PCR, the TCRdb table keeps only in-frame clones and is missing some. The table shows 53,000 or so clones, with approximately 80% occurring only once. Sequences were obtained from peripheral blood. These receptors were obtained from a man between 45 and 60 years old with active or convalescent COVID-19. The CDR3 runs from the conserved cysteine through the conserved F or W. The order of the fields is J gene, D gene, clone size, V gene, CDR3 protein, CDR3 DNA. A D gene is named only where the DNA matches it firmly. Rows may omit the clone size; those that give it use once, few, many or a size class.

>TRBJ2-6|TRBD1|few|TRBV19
CASGNTQGGSGANVLTF
TGTGCCAGTGGGAACACCCAAGGGGGCTCCGGGGCCAACGTCCTGACTTTC
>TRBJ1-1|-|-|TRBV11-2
CASGLGAGTEAFF
TGTGCCAGCGGCTTGGGGGCCGGCACTGAAGCTTTCTTT
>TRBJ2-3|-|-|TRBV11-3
CASSLGVSGVSTDTQYF
TGTGCCAGCAGCTTAGGTGTCAGCGGAGTAAGCACAGATACGCAGTATTTT
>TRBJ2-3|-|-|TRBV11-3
CASSLDGIATTDTQYF
TGTGCCAGCAGCTTAGATGGTATAGCGACCACAGATACGCAGTATTTT
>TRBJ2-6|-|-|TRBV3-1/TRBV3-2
CASSQVSGFSGANVLTF
TGTGCCAGCAGCCAAGTTTCAGGGTTCTCTGGGGCCAACGTCCTGACTTTC
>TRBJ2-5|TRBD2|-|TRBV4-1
CASRALASGPWAQYF
TGCGCCAGCAGGGCCCTGGCTAGCGGCCCCTGGGCCCAGTACTTC
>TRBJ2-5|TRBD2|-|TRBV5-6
CASSLGLAGAETQYF
TGTGCCAGCAGCTTGGGACTAGCGGGAGCAGAGACCCAGTACTTC
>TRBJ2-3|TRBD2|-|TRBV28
CASRRTSGRSDTQYF
TGTGCCAGCAGGAGGACTAGCGGGAGATCGGATACGCAGTATTTT
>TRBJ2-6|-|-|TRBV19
CASSIGGRGTSKTF
TGTGCCAGTAGTATCGGCGGTCGGGGGACCTCGAAGACTTTC
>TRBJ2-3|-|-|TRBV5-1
CASSADGGNTDTQYF
TGCGCCAGCAGCGCGGACGGCGGGAACACAGATACGCAGTATTTT
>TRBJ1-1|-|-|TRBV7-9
CASSSLAGNTEAFF
TGTGCCAGCAGCTCACTAGCGGGGAACACTGAAGCTTTCTTT
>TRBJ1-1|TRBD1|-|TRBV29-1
CSVVGTGETEAFF
TGCAGCGTTGTCGGGACAGGGGAAACTGAAGCTTTCTTT
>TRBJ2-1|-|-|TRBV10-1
CASSRQRTPPYNEQFF
TGCGCCAGCAGTCGACAGAGAACCCCTCCTTACAATGAGCAGTTCTTC
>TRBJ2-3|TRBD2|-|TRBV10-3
CAISEKLAGFTDTQYF
TGTGCCATCAGTGAGAAGCTAGCGGGGTTCACAGATACGCAGTATTTT
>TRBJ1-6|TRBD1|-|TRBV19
CAIQRDRDSPLHF
TGTGCCATCCAGCGGGACAGGGACTCACCCCTCCACTTT
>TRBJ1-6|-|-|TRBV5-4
CASRRDFSYNSPLHF
TGTGCCAGCCGAAGAGACTTCTCCTATAATTCACCCCTCCACTTT
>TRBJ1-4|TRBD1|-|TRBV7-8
CASSIPGQGTEKLFF
TGTGCCAGCAGCATCCCGGGACAGGGGACCGAAAAACTGTTTTTT
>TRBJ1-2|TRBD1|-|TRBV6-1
CASSEETGLYGYTF
TGTGCCAGCAGTGAGGAGACAGGGCTTTACGGCTACACCTTC
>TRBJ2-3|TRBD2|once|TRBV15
CATSRRLAGGGDTQYF
TGTGCCACCAGCAGACGTCTAGCGGGGGGCGGTGATACGCAGTATTTT
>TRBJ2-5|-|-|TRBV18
CASSPSTQLWTQYF
TGTGCCAGCTCACCATCTACGCAATTGTGGACCCAGTACTTC
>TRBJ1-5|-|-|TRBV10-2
CASSELQVSLEPQHF
TGCGCCAGCAGTGAGTTACAGGTGTCCTTGGAGCCCCAGCATTTT
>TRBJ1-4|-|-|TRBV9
CASSSRGNNEKLFF
TGTGCCAGCAGCTCGCGGGGCAATAATGAAAAACTGTTTTTT
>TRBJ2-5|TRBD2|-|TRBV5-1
CASSLEAGRGQETQYF
TGCGCCAGCAGCTTGGAAGCGGGAAGGGGCCAAGAGACCCAGTACTTC
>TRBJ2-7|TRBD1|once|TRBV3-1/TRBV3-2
CASSLRTGGFHEQYF
TGTGCCAGCAGCCTCCGGACAGGGGGCTTCCACGAGCAGTACTTC
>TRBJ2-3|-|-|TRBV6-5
CASSQPQGTQYF
TGTGCCAGCAGTCAACCACAGGGTACGCAGTATTTT
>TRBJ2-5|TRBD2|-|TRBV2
CASSVRAGGPLETQYF
TGTGCCAGCAGTGTAAGGGCGGGGGGGCCTTTAGAGACCCAGTACTTC
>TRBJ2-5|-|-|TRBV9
CASSVETYGPEPYF
TGTGCCAGCAGCGTAGAGACTTATGGCCCTGAGCCGTACTTC
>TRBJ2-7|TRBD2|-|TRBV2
CAARRGGSSYEQYF
TGTGCCGCGAGGCGGGGCGGGAGCTCCTACGAGCAGTACTTC
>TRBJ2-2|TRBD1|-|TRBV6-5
CASRAGTGTTGELFF
TGTGCCAGCAGAGCCGGGACAGGGACCACCGGGGAGCTGTTTTTT
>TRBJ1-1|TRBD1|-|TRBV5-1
CASSQQGYNTEAFF
TGCGCCAGCAGCCAACAGGGGTATAACACTGAAGCTTTCTTT
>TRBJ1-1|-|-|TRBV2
CASKKGRAEGTEAFF
TGTGCCAGCAAAAAGGGAAGGGCGGAGGGCACTGAAGCTTTCTTT
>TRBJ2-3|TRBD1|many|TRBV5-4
CASSLDRGHTDTQYF
TGTGCCAGCAGCTTGGACAGGGGTCACACAGATACGCAGTATTTT
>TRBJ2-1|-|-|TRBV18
CASSPGGAGANNNEQFF
TGTGCCAGCTCACCAGGTGGTGCGGGGGCGAACAACAATGAGCAGTTCTTC
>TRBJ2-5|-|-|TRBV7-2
CASSPRVGGETQYF
TGTGCCAGCAGCCCCAGGGTTGGCGGAGAGACCCAGTACTTC
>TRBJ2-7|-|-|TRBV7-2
CASSTTGHTYEQYF
TGTGCCAGCAGCACCACGGGACATACTTACGAGCAGTACTTC
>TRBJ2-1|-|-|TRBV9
CASSVTGFRNEQFF
TGTGCCAGCAGCGTTACAGGGTTCCGCAATGAGCAGTTCTTC
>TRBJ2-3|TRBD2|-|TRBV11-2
CASGTGGTSGADTQYF
TGTGCCAGCGGCACCGGTGGGACTAGCGGAGCAGATACGCAGTATTTT
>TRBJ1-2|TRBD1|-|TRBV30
CAWSLTGEGYTF
TGTGCCTGGAGCCTGACAGGGGAGGGCTACACCTTC
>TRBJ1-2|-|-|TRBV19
CASKELQGGGLGSVYTF
TGTGCCAGTAAAGAGTTGCAGGGCGGTGGGCTTGGAAGTGTCTACACCTTC
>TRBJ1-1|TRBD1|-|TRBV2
CASTLGQGGTEAFF
TGTGCCAGCACCTTGGGGCAGGGGGGCACTGAAGCTTTCTTT
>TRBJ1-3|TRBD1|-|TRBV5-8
CASSFLTGGNTIYF
TGTGCCAGCAGCTTTTTGACAGGGGGAAACACCATATATTTT
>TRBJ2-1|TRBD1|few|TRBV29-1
CSGDRDSTRNEQFF
TGCAGCGGCGACCGGGACAGTACTCGCAATGAGCAGTTCTTC
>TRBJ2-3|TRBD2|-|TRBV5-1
CASRRGGSPDGSTDTQYF
TGCGCCAGCAGGAGGGGCGGGAGCCCCGATGGTAGCACAGATACGCAGTATTTT
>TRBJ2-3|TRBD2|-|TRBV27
CASSLGLAGWTDTQYF
TGTGCCAGCAGTCTGGGACTAGCGGGATGGACAGATACGCAGTATTTT
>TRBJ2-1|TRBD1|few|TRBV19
CASSQSGTEHYNEQFF
TGTGCCAGTAGTCAATCCGGGACAGAGCATTACAATGAGCAGTTCTTC
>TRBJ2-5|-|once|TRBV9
CASSAPGGHQETQYF
TGTGCCAGCAGCGCTCCGGGCGGGCACCAAGAGACCCAGTACTTC
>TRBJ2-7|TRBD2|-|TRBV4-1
CASSQKTSGGPSSYEQYF
TGCGCCAGCAGCCAAAAGACTAGCGGGGGGCCAAGCTCCTACGAGCAGTACTTC
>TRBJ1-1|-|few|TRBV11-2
CASSLTRNTEAFF
TGTGCCAGCAGCTTAACTAGGAACACTGAAGCTTTCTTT
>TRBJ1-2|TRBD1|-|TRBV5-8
CASSLRGLGYTF
TGTGCCAGCAGCCTGAGGGGGCTCGGCTACACCTTC
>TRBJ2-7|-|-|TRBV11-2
CASSLANRERSEQYF
TGTGCCAGCAGCTTAGCGAACAGGGAAAGATCCGAGCAGTACTTC
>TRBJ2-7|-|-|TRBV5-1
CASSLAADSYEQYF
TGCGCCAGCAGCTTGGCAGCGGATTCCTACGAGCAGTACTTC
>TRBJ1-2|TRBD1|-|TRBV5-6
CASSPTGGIGGYTF
TGTGCCAGCAGCCCGACAGGGGGTATCGGTGGCTACACCTTC
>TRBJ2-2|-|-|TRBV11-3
CASSLLGAGTGELFF
TGTGCCAGCAGCTTACTGGGCGCGGGGACCGGGGAGCTGTTTTTT
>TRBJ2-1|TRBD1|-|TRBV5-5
CASSRDSWNEQFF
TGTGCCAGCAGCCGGGACAGTTGGAATGAGCAGTTCTTC
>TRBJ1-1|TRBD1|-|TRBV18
CASSEGARTEAFF
TGTGCCAGCTCTGAGGGGGCGCGCACTGAAGCTTTCTTT
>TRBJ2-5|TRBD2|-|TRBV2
CASRETSGRSSETQYF
TGTGCCAGCAGGGAAACTAGCGGGAGGTCATCGGAGACCCAGTACTTC
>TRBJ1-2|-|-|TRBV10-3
CAIRDNRANYGYTF
TGTGCCATCAGGGACAACAGGGCTAACTATGGCTACACCTTC
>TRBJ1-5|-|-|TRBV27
CASNTRGQNQPQHF
TGTGCCAGCAATACCAGGGGCCAAAATCAGCCCCAGCATTTT
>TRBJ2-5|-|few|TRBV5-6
CASSLGAGAREETQYF
TGTGCCAGCAGCTTGGGGGCGGGGGCAAGGGAAGAGACCCAGTACTTC
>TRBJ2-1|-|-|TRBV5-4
CASSLSWTANNEQFF
TGTGCCAGCAGCTTGAGCTGGACAGCCAACAATGAGCAGTTCTTC